This is a list of T cell receptor beta chains from one sample in a study of T cell changes during pregnancy in multiple sclerosis. Some clones are missing from TCRdb's copy, which holds only in-frame ones; the method was immunoSEQ multiplex PCR. This table has some 30,000 clones, over 80% appearing once. The sample was CD8+ T cells from peripheral blood mononuclear cells, taken before pregnancy. The receptors originated from a female donor with multiple sclerosis, enrolled in a pregnancy study. Both conserved end residues are part of each CDR3. The order of the fields is D gene, J gene, V gene, clone size, CDR3 DNA, CDR3 protein. A D gene is named only where the DNA matches it firmly. The size field is filled for only some rows; it gives once, few, many or a size class.

D: -
J: TRBJ2-3
V: TRBV5-8
size: -
DNA: TGTGCCAGCAGCTTGGGGACCGCCAGGGGCACAGATACGCAGTATTTT
CDR3: CASSLGTARGTDTQYF

D: TRBD1
J: TRBJ1-2
V: TRBV7-3
size: -
DNA: TGTGCCAGCAGTCTCGGACAGGGTACTAACTATGGCTACACCTTC
CDR3: CASSLGQGTNYGYTF

D: -
J: TRBJ1-2
V: TRBV6-4
size: -
DNA: TGTGCCAGCAGTGCCGATGGGACACCGGCAAATGGCTACACCTTC
CDR3: CASSADGTPANGYTF

D: TRBD1
J: TRBJ1-3
V: TRBV7-3
size: -
DNA: TGTGCCAGCAGTCCTGGGACAGGGGTTGGTAACACCATATATTTT
CDR3: CASSPGTGVGNTIYF

D: -
J: TRBJ2-2
V: TRBV30
size: -
DNA: TGTGCCTGGAATTACGCCGCAGCCGGGGAGCTGTTTTTT
CDR3: CAWNYAAAGELFF

D: -
J: TRBJ1-2
V: TRBV27
size: few
DNA: TGTGCCAGCACCACGCGGTTGAGGGAAAACTATGGCTACACCTTC
CDR3: CASTTRLRENYGYTF

D: -
J: TRBJ2-7
V: TRBV6-6
size: -
DNA: TGTGCCAGCAGTACAGCTAGCGACGAGCAGTACTTC
CDR3: CASSTASDEQYF

D: -
J: TRBJ2-5
V: TRBV2
size: -
DNA: TGTGCCAGCGTGGGTCTAGAGCAAGAGACCCAGTACTTC
CDR3: CASVGLEQETQYF

D: -
J: TRBJ2-1
V: TRBV4-1
size: -
DNA: TGCGCCAGCAGCCAAGTCGCCTATAATGAGCAGTTCTTC
CDR3: CASSQVAYNEQFF

D: -
J: TRBJ2-7
V: TRBV11-3
size: -
DNA: TGTGCCAGCAGCTTAGGGTTAGGGAGAGGCGAGCAGTACTTC
CDR3: CASSLGLGRGEQYF

D: -
J: TRBJ2-1
V: TRBV2
size: -
DNA: TGTGCCAGCAGTGATAGCCGGAGCTCCTACAATGAGCAGTTCTTC
CDR3: CASSDSRSSYNEQFF

D: TRBD1
J: TRBJ1-2
V: TRBV5-8
size: -
DNA: TGTGCCAGCAGCTTGGAGGGACAGGGGAGGAATTATGGCTACACCTTC
CDR3: CASSLEGQGRNYGYTF

D: TRBD2
J: TRBJ2-1
V: TRBV5-4
size: -
DNA: TGTGCCAGCAGCTTGGCTAGCGGGAGAGTAAGTTACAATGAGCAGTTCTTC
CDR3: CASSLASGRVSYNEQFF

D: -
J: TRBJ1-2
V: TRBV15
size: -
DNA: TGTGCCACCAGAGGGGACTCTAACTATGGCTACACCTTC
CDR3: CATRGDSNYGYTF

D: TRBD1
J: TRBJ1-1
V: TRBV6-6
size: -
DNA: TGTGCCAGCAGTCGGGACAGGGTAAATATGAACACTGAAGCTTTCTTT
CDR3: CASSRDRVNMNTEAFF

D: -
J: TRBJ1-1
V: TRBV9
size: -
DNA: TGTGCCAGCAGCGCAGGAGGTATGAACACTGAAGCTTTCTTT
CDR3: CASSAGGMNTEAFF

D: -
J: TRBJ1-2
V: TRBV7-9
size: few
DNA: TGTGCCAGCAGTTTTGCAGGGGCCTATGGCTACACCTTC
CDR3: CASSFAGAYGYTF

D: TRBD2
J: TRBJ2-1
V: TRBV2
size: -
DNA: TGTGCCAGCAGTGAAGCGATGCGGGAGGGCCTGGGCAATGAGCAGTTCTTC
CDR3: CASSEAMREGLGNEQFF

D: TRBD2
J: TRBJ2-7
V: TRBV5-1
size: -
DNA: TGCGCCAGCAGCGCTACCTCGGGGGGCGAGCAGTACTTC
CDR3: CASSATSGGEQYF

D: TRBD1
J: TRBJ1-5
V: TRBV28
size: medium-sized
DNA: TGTGCCAGCAGTTTGGACAGGGAGTTCCAGCCCCAGCATTTT
CDR3: CASSLDREFQPQHF

D: TRBD1
J: TRBJ2-3
V: TRBV6-1
size: -
DNA: TGTGCCAGCAGCTATGGGACAGGGAGCACAGATACGCAGTATTTT
CDR3: CASSYGTGSTDTQYF

D: TRBD1
J: TRBJ1-2
V: TRBV7-9
size: few
DNA: TGTGCCAGCAGCCCCGGACAGGATGGATATGGCTACACCTTC
CDR3: CASSPGQDGYGYTF

D: -
J: TRBJ2-7
V: TRBV27
size: -
DNA: TGTGCCAGCAGTTCCGACACCTACGAGCAGTACTTC
CDR3: CASSSDTYEQYF

D: TRBD1
J: TRBJ2-7
V: TRBV6-1
size: medium-sized
DNA: TGTGCCAGCAGTGATAAGACAGGGGGCTCCTACGAGCAGTACTTC
CDR3: CASSDKTGGSYEQYF

D: -
J: TRBJ2-7
V: TRBV9
size: -
DNA: TGTGCCAGCAGCTCCCAGGGGCGCGAGCAGTACTTC
CDR3: CASSSQGREQYF

D: -
J: TRBJ2-6
V: TRBV6-4
size: few
DNA: TGTGCCAGCAGTGAAGCGTCTGGGGCCAACGTCCTGACTTTC
CDR3: CASSEASGANVLTF

D: TRBD2
J: TRBJ2-1
V: TRBV10-3
size: -
DNA: TGTGCCACACTAGGGACTAGCGACAATGAGCAGTTCTTC
CDR3: CATLGTSDNEQFF

D: -
J: TRBJ1-5
V: TRBV19
size: -
DNA: TGTGCCAGTAGCATCAGGGATAGCAATCAGCCCCAGCATTTT
CDR3: CASSIRDSNQPQHF

D: TRBD2
J: TRBJ2-5
V: TRBV9
size: -
DNA: TGTGCCAGCAGCGTAGAGGGACTAGCGGGGGAAGAGACCCAGTACTTC
CDR3: CASSVEGLAGEETQYF

D: TRBD1
J: TRBJ1-2
V: TRBV6-5
size: -
DNA: TGTGCCAGCAGCCCACAGGGGCACAACTATGGCTACACCTTC
CDR3: CASSPQGHNYGYTF

D: -
J: TRBJ2-7
V: TRBV13
size: -
DNA: TGTGCCAGCAGCATCGACGCACAGGGAACCTACGAGCAGTACTTC
CDR3: CASSIDAQGTYEQYF

D: -
J: TRBJ2-2
V: TRBV11-3
size: -
DNA: TGTGCCAGCAGCCCCTATCGGACCATCGGGGGCACCGGGGAGCTGTTTTTT
CDR3: CASSPYRTIGGTGELFF

D: TRBD2
J: TRBJ2-7
V: TRBV19
size: -
DNA: TGTGCCAGTAGTATTGGGGGAGGGCGCTACGAGCAGTACTTC
CDR3: CASSIGGGRYEQYF

D: -
J: TRBJ1-1
V: TRBV28
size: -
DNA: TGTGCCAGCAGTTTAGTACGGGAAAACACTGAAGCTTTCTTT
CDR3: CASSLVRENTEAFF

D: -
J: TRBJ1-2
V: TRBV19
size: -
DNA: TGTGCCAGTAGCGACAAGGTGAATGGCTACACCTTC
CDR3: CASSDKVNGYTF

D: TRBD2
J: TRBJ2-1
V: TRBV19
size: -
DNA: TGTGCCAGTAGCGATGGACTAGGCGGGTCCTACAATGAGCAGTTCTTC
CDR3: CASSDGLGGSYNEQFF

D: -
J: TRBJ1-1
V: TRBV30
size: -
DNA: TGTGCCTGGAGTGCGGGGGTGAACACTGAAGCTTTCTTT
CDR3: CAWSAGVNTEAFF

D: -
J: TRBJ1-4
V: TRBV18
size: -
DNA: TGTGCCAGCTCACCACTTACAGTGCCCTCAGGGGAAAAACTGTTTTTT
CDR3: CASSPLTVPSGEKLFF

D: TRBD2
J: TRBJ2-2
V: TRBV10-2
size: -
DNA: TGCGCCAGCAGTCCGGGGGGGTCGAACACCGGGGAGCTGTTTTTT
CDR3: CASSPGGSNTGELFF

D: -
J: TRBJ1-1
V: TRBV6-5
size: -
DNA: TGTGCCAGCACCGACACCTTGAACACTGAAGCTTTCTTT
CDR3: CASTDTLNTEAFF

D: -
J: TRBJ2-7
V: TRBV6-5
size: -
DNA: TGTGCCAGCAGTTACGTCGGGGGGCCCTCCTACGAGCAGTACTTC
CDR3: CASSYVGGPSYEQYF

D: -
J: TRBJ2-3
V: TRBV9
size: few
DNA: TGTGCCAGCAGCGACCGCGAGGGCTTGGGCACAGATACGCAGTATTTT
CDR3: CASSDREGLGTDTQYF

D: -
J: TRBJ1-1
V: TRBV30
size: few
DNA: TGTGCCTGGAGCGTGGGACTTGAAGCTTTCTTT
CDR3: CAWSVGLEAFF